This T cell receptor (beta chain) was documented in a study of naive and memory T cell subsets. Two oligonucleotides, mixed equimolar, formed the beta constant-region primer covering TRBC1 and TRBC2. Ligated cDNA was amplified by four rounds of PCR with nested alpha and beta constant-region primers and SP2. The cDNA 3' end received a ligated single-stranded oligonucleotide carrying the SP2 primer and a 12-nucleotide UMI. Each CDR3 protein is one row after TCRdb ran MiXCR on the UMI-ligation and nested PCR reads. The profile shows fewer than 150,000 distinct CDR3 sequences, approximately 21% of them singletons. With respect to this clonotype: Antigen: not known.

The CDR3 has 15 residues. V was shortened by 4 bases and J by 0 bases, with 13 bases between the two germline ends. Germline V gene lookup returns CDR1 MGHDK and CDR2 SYGVNS. Cells stained for CD3, CD4, CD8, CD45RA and CD27 were sorted into four subsets. Study conclusions and caveats: TCR counts from RNA may reflect activation-linked expression changes. Diversity fell and Gini index rose from naive through CM, EM, EMRA. Especially in CD8 cells, naive repertoires contained a few larger clonotypes, possibly CD45RA-re-expressing memory cells.

This receptor was identified in a human donor in good health. Sequenced input: naive CD8+ T cells from blood. The chain recombines TRBV25-1 with TRBJ2-7, with D perhaps TRBD1 or TRBD2 (5 bases each). The CDR3: CASSGRDGYSYEQYF. CDR3 bases: TGTGCCAGCAGTGGACGGGACGGATACTCCTACGAGCAGTACTTC.